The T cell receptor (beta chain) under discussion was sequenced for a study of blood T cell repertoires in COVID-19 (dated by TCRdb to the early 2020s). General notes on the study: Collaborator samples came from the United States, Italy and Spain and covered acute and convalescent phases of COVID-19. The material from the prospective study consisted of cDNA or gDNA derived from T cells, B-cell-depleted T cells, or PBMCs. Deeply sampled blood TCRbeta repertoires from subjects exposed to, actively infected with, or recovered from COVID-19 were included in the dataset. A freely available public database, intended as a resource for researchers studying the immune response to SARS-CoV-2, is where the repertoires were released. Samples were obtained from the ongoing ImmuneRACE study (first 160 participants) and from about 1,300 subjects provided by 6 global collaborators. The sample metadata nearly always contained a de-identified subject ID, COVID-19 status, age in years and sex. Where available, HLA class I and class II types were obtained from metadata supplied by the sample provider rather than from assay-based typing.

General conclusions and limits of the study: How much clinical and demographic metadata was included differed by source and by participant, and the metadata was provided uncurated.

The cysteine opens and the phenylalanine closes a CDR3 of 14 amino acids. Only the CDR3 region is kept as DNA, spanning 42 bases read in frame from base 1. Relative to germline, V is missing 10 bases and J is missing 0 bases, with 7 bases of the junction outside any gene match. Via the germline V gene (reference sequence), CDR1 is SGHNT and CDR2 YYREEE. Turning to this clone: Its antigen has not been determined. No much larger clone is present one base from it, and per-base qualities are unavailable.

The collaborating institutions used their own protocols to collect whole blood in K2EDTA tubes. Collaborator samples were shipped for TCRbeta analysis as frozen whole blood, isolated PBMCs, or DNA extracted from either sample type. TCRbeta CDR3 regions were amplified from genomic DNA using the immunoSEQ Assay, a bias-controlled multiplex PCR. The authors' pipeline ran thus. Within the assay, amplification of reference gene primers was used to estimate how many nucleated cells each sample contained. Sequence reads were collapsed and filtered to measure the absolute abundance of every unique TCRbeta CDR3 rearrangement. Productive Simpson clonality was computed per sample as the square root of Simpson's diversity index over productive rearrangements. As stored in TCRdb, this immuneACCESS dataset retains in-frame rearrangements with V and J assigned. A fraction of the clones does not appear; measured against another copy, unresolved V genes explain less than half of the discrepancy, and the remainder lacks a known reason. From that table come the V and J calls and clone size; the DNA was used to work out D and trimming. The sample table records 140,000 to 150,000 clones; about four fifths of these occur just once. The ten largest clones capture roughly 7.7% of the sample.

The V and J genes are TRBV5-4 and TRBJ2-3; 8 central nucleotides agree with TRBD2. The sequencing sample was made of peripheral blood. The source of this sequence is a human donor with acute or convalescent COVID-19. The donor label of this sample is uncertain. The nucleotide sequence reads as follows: TGTGCCGTTCGCATAGCGGGGAGCACAGATACGCAGTATTTT. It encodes CAVRIAGSTDTQYF.